The TCR beta chain described here comes from a study of monozygotic twins with cystic fibrosis. For the study at large: Libraries were built from about 3 micrograms of fragmented DNA using roughly 14 PCR cycles. General study results and limits: Age, concordance and disease severity did not associate with shared CDR3 numbers. Clonality was generally low (median approximately 0.0095), higher in the most severe patients. Monozygotic CF twins shared more identical nucleotide clonotypes than unrelated patients.

Data came from immunoSEQ multiplex PCR; TCRdb stores just in-frame clones and leaves some out. The table shows tens of thousands of clones, with around 93% occurring only once. V lost 4 bases, J lost 6 bases, and 8 bases lay in between. The CDR3 loop spans 12 amino acids. Germline CDR1 is SNHLY and CDR2 is FYNNEI. Note on this clone: Its matching antigen is unknown.

The TCR comes from a girl aged 2-10 years with cystic fibrosis. Sequences were obtained from blood. The chain combines TRBV2 with TRBJ2-3; D gene ambiguous. Written as DNA, the CDR3 is TGTGCCAGCAGTGCTGGTTTCGATACGCAGTATTTT. Encoded protein: CASSAGFDTQYF.